This T cell receptor beta chain was sequenced for a study of shared clonotypes between healthy human individuals. Germline V gives CDR1 SGHRS, CDR2 YFSETQ. The CDR3 totals 18 residues. With 0 bases removed from V and 2 bases from J, the gap between germline ends came to 20 bases. In the source study's methods: Filtering of immunoSEQ junctional sequences could not match full-length read filtering. Libraries were prepared by immunoSEQ multiplex PCR; TCRdb keeps only in-frame clonotypes and omits some of them. V and J calls and clone size are given by that table; D and trimming were obtained from the DNA. Here the sample spans 900,000 to 1,200,000 clones, around 82% being singletons.

Sequenced input: memory CD4+ T cells from PBMCs. Specified subset: CD45RA-negative fraction. The receptor comes from a young man in good health. Some clones in this sample may be carry-over from other donors' samples. The genes are TRBV5-1 and TRBJ1-2, with D perhaps TRBD1 (6 bases). The CDR3 DNA is TGCGCCAGCAGCTTGGGACGAACCGGACAGACCCACAACTATGGCTACACCTTC. It codes for CASSLGRTGQTHNYGYTF.